This is a list of T cell receptor beta chains from one sample in a study of cytomegalovirus exposure and HLA in healthy donors. Profiled with immunoSEQ multiplex PCR; TCRdb holds only in-frame clones, not every one. The table includes 120,000 to 150,000 clones, about 83% detected once. Material for sequencing was PBMCs. These receptor sequences come from a woman aged 30 to 39 in good health and CMV-seronegative. CDR3s include the opening cysteine and the closing phenylalanine or tryptophan. Each record gives: V gene, D gene, J gene, clone size, CDR3 DNA, CDR3 protein. D genes are given only for firm matches. Expanded clones are given a class, and other clones once, few, many or no size at all.

v_call: TRBV2
d_call: NA
j_call: TRBJ1-1
clone_size: NA
cdr3_nt: TGTGCCAGCACTCCCCTTGGGGGAGGGAACACTGAAGCTTTCTTT
cdr3_aa: CASTPLGGGNTEAFF

v_call: TRBV7-8
d_call: TRBD1
j_call: TRBJ1-2
clone_size: NA
cdr3_nt: TGTGCCAGCAGCCACCCGGGACAGGGGGCGGGCGGCTACACCTTC
cdr3_aa: CASSHPGQGAGGYTF

v_call: TRBV10-1
d_call: NA
j_call: TRBJ1-3
clone_size: NA
cdr3_nt: TGCGCCAGCCCCGGGGGGGGCGGAGTAGGTGGAAACACCATATATTTT
cdr3_aa: CASPGGGGVGGNTIYF

v_call: TRBV5-1
d_call: NA
j_call: TRBJ2-3
clone_size: once
cdr3_nt: TGCGCCAGCAGCTTGCCCACTAAATCTACAGATACGCAGTATTTT
cdr3_aa: CASSLPTKSTDTQYF

v_call: TRBV5-1
d_call: TRBD1
j_call: TRBJ1-5
clone_size: once
cdr3_nt: TGCGCCAGCAGCAGGGGGCAAGGGCAGCCCCAGCATTTT
cdr3_aa: CASSRGQGQPQHF

v_call: TRBV5-1
d_call: TRBD2
j_call: TRBJ2-3
clone_size: NA
cdr3_nt: TGCGCCAGCAGCTTGGTGAGCGGGGTCACAGATACGCAGTATTTT
cdr3_aa: CASSLVSGVTDTQYF

v_call: TRBV7-2
d_call: TRBD1
j_call: TRBJ2-7
clone_size: NA
cdr3_nt: TGTGCCAGCAGCCGACAGACAGGGGGCAACTACGAGCAGTACTTC
cdr3_aa: CASSRQTGGNYEQYF

v_call: TRBV10-2
d_call: NA
j_call: TRBJ1-1
clone_size: NA
cdr3_nt: TGCGCCAGCAGTGAACAGTACACTGAAGCTTTCTTT
cdr3_aa: CASSEQYTEAFF

v_call: TRBV28
d_call: TRBD1
j_call: TRBJ1-4
clone_size: NA
cdr3_nt: TGTGCCAGCAGCTCGGAACAGGGGGCAGAGACTAATGAAAAACTGTTTTTT
cdr3_aa: CASSSEQGAETNEKLFF

v_call: TRBV30
d_call: TRBD2
j_call: TRBJ2-3
clone_size: NA
cdr3_nt: TGTGCCTGGAGTCGCCAGGGGCTAGCGGGGGCTGCAGATACGCAGTATTTT
cdr3_aa: CAWSRQGLAGAADTQYF

v_call: TRBV27
d_call: TRBD1
j_call: TRBJ1-4
clone_size: NA
cdr3_nt: TGTGCCAGCAGTTGGAGTTGGCAGGGGGTCACTAATGAAAAACTGTTTTTT
cdr3_aa: CASSWSWQGVTNEKLFF

v_call: TRBV27
d_call: NA
j_call: TRBJ1-6
clone_size: few
cdr3_nt: TGTGCCAGCAGCTCGGACAGAAATTCACCCCTCCACTTT
cdr3_aa: CASSSDRNSPLHF

v_call: TRBV7-3
d_call: NA
j_call: TRBJ2-6
clone_size: NA
cdr3_nt: TGTGCCAGCAGCTTAAGGCACTCTGGGGCCAACGTCCTGACTTTC
cdr3_aa: CASSLRHSGANVLTF

v_call: TRBV10-3
d_call: NA
j_call: TRBJ2-2
clone_size: many
cdr3_nt: TGTGCCATCAGTCCCAGTTTCCAGGGTATCGACGGGGAGCTGTTTTTT
cdr3_aa: CAISPSFQGIDGELFF

v_call: TRBV7-7
d_call: NA
j_call: TRBJ2-5
clone_size: NA
cdr3_nt: TGTGCCAGCAGCTCCTACGGCGGGGAAGAGACCCAGTACTTC
cdr3_aa: CASSSYGGEETQYF

v_call: TRBV6-5
d_call: TRBD1
j_call: TRBJ2-7
clone_size: NA
cdr3_nt: TGTGCCAGCAGTTCGACAGGGTTTGGGGAGCAGTACTTC
cdr3_aa: CASSSTGFGEQYF

v_call: TRBV18
d_call: NA
j_call: TRBJ1-2
clone_size: NA
cdr3_nt: TGTGCCAGCTCACCTTCAGGGGAGTATGGCTACACCTTC
cdr3_aa: CASSPSGEYGYTF

v_call: TRBV27
d_call: TRBD2
j_call: TRBJ2-7
clone_size: NA
cdr3_nt: TGTGCCAGCAGCCCACTAAGACTAGCGGGGGGACCCCACTACGAGCAGTACTTC
cdr3_aa: CASSPLRLAGGPHYEQYF

v_call: TRBV19
d_call: TRBD1
j_call: TRBJ2-7
clone_size: NA
cdr3_nt: TGTGCCAGTAGTATCTTATCCGCAGGGGGCAGCTACGAGCAGTACTTC
cdr3_aa: CASSILSAGGSYEQYF

v_call: TRBV6-5
d_call: NA
j_call: TRBJ1-1
clone_size: once
cdr3_nt: TGTGCCAGCACCTTCACGGGGGGCAGTAGCACTGAAGCTTTCTTT
cdr3_aa: CASTFTGGSSTEAFF

v_call: TRBV6-5
d_call: TRBD1
j_call: TRBJ2-7
clone_size: NA
cdr3_nt: TGTGCCAGCAGTTACAGGGACAGCTCCTACGAGCAGTACTTC
cdr3_aa: CASSYRDSSYEQYF

v_call: TRBV2
d_call: NA
j_call: TRBJ1-3
clone_size: NA
cdr3_nt: TGTGCCAGCTCTGGGCAGGGACAAGGAAACACCATATATTTT
cdr3_aa: CASSGQGQGNTIYF

v_call: TRBV5-1
d_call: TRBD1
j_call: TRBJ2-1
clone_size: once
cdr3_nt: TGCGCCAGCAAGGGGCAGGGGGCGGACAATGAGCAGTTCTTC
cdr3_aa: CASKGQGADNEQFF

v_call: TRBV2
d_call: NA
j_call: TRBJ1-3
clone_size: NA
cdr3_nt: TGTGCCAGCAGGGACAGCTCTGGAAACACCATATATTTT
cdr3_aa: CASRDSSGNTIYF

v_call: TRBV5-4
d_call: TRBD2
j_call: TRBJ2-5
clone_size: NA
cdr3_nt: TGTGCCAGCAGCTTACCGGGACTAGCGGGCGCACAAGAGACCCAGTACTTC
cdr3_aa: CASSLPGLAGAQETQYF